Below are 25 T cell receptor beta chains sequenced from a single sample in a study of cytomegalovirus exposure and HLA in healthy donors. Researchers ran the PCR with 60 Vbeta and 13 Jbeta primers. Method: immunoSEQ multiplex PCR; TCRdb's copy keeps in-frame clones and lacks some. The sample yields roughly 150,000 clones, around three quarters seen once. The sample taken for sequencing was PBMCs. These receptors were taken from a man aged 50-59 years in good health and CMV-seropositive.

This chain uses TRBV28 with TRBJ1-6; TRBD1 matches 11 bases. The CDR3 is 16 amino acids. V shed 6 bases, J shed 10 bases, and the junction held 11 bases outside the gene matches. Germline-derived CDR1 and CDR2 are MDHEN and SYDVKM. The CDR3 spells CASRSQDRGHGSPLHF. In nucleotides, the CDR3 is TGTGCCAGCAGATCCCAGGACAGGGGGCACGGGTCACCCCTCCACTTT. The entire variable domain, with the rest obtained from reference TRBV28 and TRBJ1-6, is as follows: DVKVTQSSRYLVKRTGEKVFLECVQDMDHENMFWYRQDPGLGLRLIYFSYDVKMKEKGDIPEGYSVSREKKERFSLILESASTNQTSMYLCASRSQDRGHGSPLHFGNGTRLTVT.

The chain recombines TRBV6-5 with TRBJ1-4; the D is unclear. CDR1 is MNHEY and CDR2 is SVGAGI in the germline V gene. This CDR3 comprises 15 residues. V was trimmed by 0 bases and J by 7 bases, leaving 12 bases between them. The CDR3 spells CASSYSARGVEKLFF. The CDR3 nucleotides read TGTGCCAGCAGTTACTCGGCCCGGGGTGTTGAAAAACTGTTTTTT.

This sequence joins TRBV5-4 and TRBJ2-3; TRBD1 aligns across 7 bases. The germline gives CDR1 SGHNT, CDR2 YYREEE (reference sequence). CDR3 length: 16 amino acids. Germline trimming cut 2 bases from V and 3 bases from J; bases unmatched to any gene: 9. CDR3 bases: TGTGCCAGCAGCTTACGGACCGAGGGGGCAACAGATACGCAGTATTTT. Translated, it gives CASSLRTEGATDTQYF.

The V call is TRBV14, the J call TRBJ1-1; D not resolved. V was shortened by 1 base and J by 4 bases, with 7 bases between the two germline ends. Looked up from germline, CDR1 is SGHDN and CDR2 is FVKESK. The CDR3 sequence is 13 residues long. CDR3 amino acids: CASSQGRFTEAFF. The CDR3, as DNA: TGTGCCAGCAGCCAAGGTCGGTTCACTGAAGCTTTCTTT.

The V and J genes are TRBV5-1 and TRBJ2-3; 7 bases map to TRBD1. The CDR3 contains 18 residues. V shed 0 bases, J shed 4 bases, and the junction held 14 bases outside the gene matches. Germline V gene sequence: CDR1 SGHRS, CDR2 YFSETQ. This CDR3 reads CASSLGDRGQMESDTQYF. For the CDR3, the DNA is TGCGCCAGCAGCTTGGGAGACCGGGGACAGATGGAATCAGATACGCAGTATTTT.

The chain links TRBV7-3 to TRBJ2-7; possibly TRBD2 for D (6 bases). The CDR3 sequence is 14 residues long. The V gene lost 2 bases and the J gene lost 4 bases, with 12 bases spanning the gap. Germline-derived CDR1 and CDR2 are SGHTA and FQGTGA. This CDR3 reads CASSLGGKGYEQYF. CDR3 DNA sequence: TGTGCCAGCAGCTTAGGGGGGAAGGGATACGAGCAGTACTTC.

The CDR3 spells CASSWGPTGGMETQYF. CDR3 nucleotide sequence: TGCGCCAGCAGCTGGGGCCCGACAGGGGGGATGGAGACCCAGTACTTC. The J gene is TRBJ2-5, the V gene TRBV5-1, with 9 bases identical to TRBD1. J was trimmed by 5 bases and V by 3 bases; bases with no gene match: 11. Looked up from germline, CDR1 is SGHRS and CDR2 is YFSETQ. The CDR3 sequence is 16 residues long.

This clone was observed a handful of times. The rearrangement links TRBV27 to TRBJ1-6, with TRBD1 matching over 11 bases. Germline V gene sequence: CDR1 MNHEY, CDR2 SMNVEV (reference sequence). The V and J ends lost 5 bases and 0 bases, in that order; junction bases with no gene match: 12. The CDR3 loop spans 20 amino acids. The CDR3 is CASSLRPGTGGSSYNSPLHF. CDR3 coding DNA: TGTGCCAGCAGTCTTCGCCCCGGGACAGGGGGGAGCTCCTATAATTCACCCCTCCACTTT.

The rearrangement uses TRBV2 and TRBJ1-1; D remains ambiguous. CDR3 length equals 12 residues. Deletions cut 7 bases from V and 1 base from J, with 7 bases between. CDR1 and CDR2 from the germline V gene are SNHLY and FYNNEI. The CDR3 nucleotides are TGTGCCAGCACCGGGTGGAACACTGAAGCTTTCTTT. It translates to CASTGWNTEAFF.

The chain is built from TRBV4-1 and TRBJ2-1; possibly TRBD1 for D (5 bases). Germline CDR1 and CDR2: MGHRA and YSYEKL. Trimming took 4 bases from V and 6 from J, leaving 13 bases between them. CDR3 length equals 14 residues. The CDR3 coding sequence is TGCGCCAGCAGCCCCAGGGCCGGATTCAATGAGCAGTTCTTC. Translating gives CASSPRAGFNEQFF.

V usage is TRBV7-9 and J usage is TRBJ2-5; TRBD2 matches at 9 bases. The V segment lost 7 bases and the J segment 0 bases; nucleotides outside the gene matches: 6. This CDR3 comprises 15 residues. Germline assignment: CDR1 SEHNR and CDR2 FQNEAQ (reference sequence). The CDR3, as DNA: TGTGCCAGCAACAGAGGACTAGCGAACCAAGAGACCCAGTACTTC. This gives the protein CASNRGLANQETQYF.

This chain links TRBV11-2 with TRBJ2-5, with TRBD2 matching 10 bases. The CDR3 consists of 18 residues. Germline CDR1 is SGHAT and CDR2 is FQNNGV. Trimming took 0 bases from V and 7 from J; bases not matched to a gene: 14. In nucleotides, the CDR3 is TGTGCCAGCAGCTTAGAAGCAGGGAGTAGCGGGGGGCCCAGGACCCAGTACTTC. This translates into CASSLEAGSSGGPRTQYF.

This chain joins TRBV1 and TRBJ1-5. TRBV1 is tagged as a pseudogene. The CDR3 contains 17 residues. CDR3 sequence reads: CTSSPYPPGREEQPQHF. The CDR3 DNA is TGCACCAGCAGCCCCTACCCCCCGGGCAGGGAGGAACAGCCCCAGCATTTT.

As for this clone: Likely a read error: the CDR3 ends without its conserved phenylalanine or tryptophan. The DNA is left out, because the CDR3 cannot be placed on it with certainty; the CDR3 is given as TCRdb lists it. The chain links TRBV2 to TRBJ2-3; the D call in the table, TRBD2, was not verified against the DNA. The CDR3 is 13 amino acids in total, end residues counted. Germline V lookup: CDR1 SNHLY, CDR2 FYNNEI. CDR3: CASSEIGGFFLRS.

The J gene is TRBJ2-7, the V gene TRBV4-3, with 8 bases identical to TRBD1. The CDR3 has 13 residues. Trimming took 2 bases from V and 7 from J; bases not matched to a gene: 4. In germline, CDR1 is LGHNA, CDR2 YSLEER. The CDR3 sequence: CASSQYRGWEQYF. CDR3 coding DNA: TGCGCCAGCAGCCAATACAGGGGGTGGGAGCAGTACTTC.

The chain employs TRBV7-2 and TRBJ1-2; D is undetermined. The CDR3 sequence is 11 residues long. Trimming left V 5 bases short and J 7 bases short, with 8 bases between. CDR1 and CDR2 from the germline V gene are SGHTA and FQGNSA. In nucleotides, the CDR3 is TGTGCCAGCAGCCCCCAAATTGGCTACACCTTC. Its translation is CASSPQIGYTF. Full variable domain (missing parts from reference TRBV7-2 and TRBJ1-2): GAGVSQSPSNKVTEKGKDVELRCDPISGHTALYWYRQSLGQGLEFLIYFQGNSAPDKSGLPSDRFSAERTGGSVSTLTIQRTQQEDSAVYLCASSPQIGYTFGSGTRLTVV.

V and J are TRBV6-4 and TRBJ1-5; a weak D match, TRBD1 (5 bases). Germline lookup yields CDR1 MRHNA and CDR2 SNTAGT. CDR3 length: 15 amino acids. V lost 6 bases and J lost 0, with 12 bases in between. CDR3 sequence (DNA): TGTGCCAGCAGGGCTCAGGGACTTAGCAATCAGCCCCAGCATTTT. Residues: CASRAQGLSNQPQHF.

V gene TRBV5-6 combines with J gene TRBJ2-2, with a tentative D call TRBD1 (6 bases). Germline CDR1 reads SGHDT; CDR2 reads YYEEEE. This CDR3 has 16 amino acids. V was pared by 4 bases and J by 1 base, with 14 bases between. The CDR3 region is CASSHLTGWNTGELFF. The CDR3 DNA sequence: TGTGCCAGCAGCCACCTGACAGGCTGGAACACCGGGGAGCTGTTTTTT. The full variable domain, its missing parts supplied by reference TRBV5-6 and TRBJ2-2, is DAGVTQSPTHLIKTRGQQVTLRCSPKSGHDTVSWYQQALGQGPQFIFQYYEEEERQRGNFPDRFSGHQFPNYSSELNVNALLLGDSALYLCASSHLTGWNTGELFFGEGSRLTVL.

The CDR3 DNA is TGCGCCAGCAGCTTGTTAGCGGGGGGGACACCCGAGCAGTACTTC. It specifies CASSLLAGGTPEQYF. The genes are TRBV5-1 and TRBJ2-7; the match to TRBD2 covers 11 bases. The CDR3 consists of 15 residues. Germline CDR1 SGHRS, CDR2 YFSETQ. The junction had 6 bases not matched to a gene; V was cut back by 1 base and J by 6 bases. Together with reference TRBV5-1 and TRBJ2-7, the CDR3 gives the full variable domain: KAGVTQTPRYLIKTRGQQVTLSCSPISGHRSVSWYQQTPGQGLQFLFEYFSETQRNKGNFPGRFSGRQFSNSRSEMNVSTLELGDSALYLCASSLLAGGTPEQYFGPGTRLTVT.

The chain combines TRBV11-2 with TRBJ2-7; possible D gene TRBD1, 6 bases. Germline lookup yields CDR1 SGHAT and CDR2 FQNNGV. Deletions cut 6 bases from V and 0 bases from J, with 15 bases between. The CDR3 extends over 15 amino acids. This CDR3 reads CASRRTALSSYEQYF. In nucleotides, the CDR3 is TGTGCCAGCAGACGGACAGCCTTAAGCTCCTACGAGCAGTACTTC.

The chain carries TRBV9 and TRBJ2-1, with 7 bases identical to TRBD2. The junction had 9 bases not matched to a gene; V was cut back by 4 bases and J by 5 bases. This CDR3 has 15 amino acids. From germline, CDR1 is SGDLS and CDR2 YYNGEE. The CDR3 nucleotides are TGTGCCAGCAGCCCTGAGGCTAGCGGACACAATGAGCAGTTCTTC. Protein product: CASSPEASGHNEQFF.

The chain uses TRBV10-1 and TRBJ2-1, with 7 bases identical to TRBD1. V shed 6 bases and J 3 bases; nucleotides not matched to a gene: 11. There are 16 residues in the CDR3. Germline V CDR1 and CDR2: WNHNN, SYGVQD (reference sequence). The CDR3 DNA follows: TGCGCCAGCAGCCCGAAGACAGGGATCTACTACAATGAGCAGTTCTTC. It yields the protein CASSPKTGIYYNEQFF.

Concerning this clone itself: The same CDR3 arises from other DNA sequences in this sample as well. The chain recombines TRBV6-5 with TRBJ2-5; D is possibly TRBD2 (6 bases). V was cut by 6 bases and J by 5 bases, with 16 bases left in between. The CDR3 has 14 residues. CDR1 and CDR2 from the germline V gene are MNHEY and SVGAGI. The CDR3, as DNA: TGTGCCAGCAGCCGGGGACTGCCTCGGGAGACCCAGTACTTC. Protein sequence: CASSRGLPRETQYF.

V gene TRBV6-6 combines with J gene TRBJ1-3; D uncertain. Deletions cut 5 bases from V and 0 bases from J, with 14 bases between. Germline values: CDR1 MNHNY, CDR2 SVGAGI (reference sequence). The CDR3 extends over 16 amino acids. CDR3: CASSRRSVNSGNTIYF. CDR3 nucleotides: TGTGCCAGCAGTCGCCGCTCGGTAAACTCTGGAAACACCATATATTTT.

The chain recombines TRBV6-6 with TRBJ1-5; tentatively, D is TRBD1 (5 bases). V lost 7 bases to trimming and J lost 5 bases, with 18 bases between them. Germline V gives CDR1 MNHNY, CDR2 SVGAGI (reference sequence). The CDR3 has 15 amino acids. The chain's CDR3 is CASNAAQGRYQPQHF. The CDR3 DNA is TGTGCCAGCAACGCCGCGCAGGGTAGATATCAGCCCCAGCATTTT.